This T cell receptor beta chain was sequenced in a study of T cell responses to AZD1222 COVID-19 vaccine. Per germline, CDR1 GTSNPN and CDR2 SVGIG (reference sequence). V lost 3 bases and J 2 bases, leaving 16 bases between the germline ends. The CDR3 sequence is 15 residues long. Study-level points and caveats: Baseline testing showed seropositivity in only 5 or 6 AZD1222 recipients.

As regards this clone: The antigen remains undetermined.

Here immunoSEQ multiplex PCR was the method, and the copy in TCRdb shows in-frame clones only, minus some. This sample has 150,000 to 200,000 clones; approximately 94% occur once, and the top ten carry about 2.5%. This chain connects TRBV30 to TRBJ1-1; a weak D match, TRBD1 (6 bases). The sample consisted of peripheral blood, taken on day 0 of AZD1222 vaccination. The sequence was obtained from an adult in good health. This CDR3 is CAWSFQGGGNTEAFF. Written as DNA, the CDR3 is TGTGCCTGGAGCTTCCAGGGAGGGGGAAACACTGAAGCTTTCTTT.